The sequence of this T cell receptor beta chain was determined in a study of blood T cell repertoires in COVID-19. Looking at the study overall: Acute and convalescent COVID-19 specimens originated in the United States, Italy and Spain.

Germline lookup yields CDR1 SGHNT and CDR2 YYREEE (reference sequence). The CDR3 has 16 residues. V lost 6 bases to trimming and J lost 8 bases; unmatched junction nucleotides: 17. Here immunoSEQ multiplex PCR was the method, and the copy in TCRdb shows in-frame clones only, minus some. The sample has a few hundred thousand clones; 80% to 90% are singletons. The chain uses TRBV5-4 and TRBJ1-2, with TRBD1 matching over 9 bases. The sequenced sample was peripheral blood. The TCR originated in a woman aged 50 to 65 with acute or convalescent COVID-19. The CDR3 loop reads CASNLGTGTFGGGYTF. The DNA for the CDR3 is TGTGCCAGCAACCTCGGGACAGGGACGTTCGGGGGAGGCTACACCTTC.